The sequence of this TCR beta chain was determined in a study of identical twins. Regarding the study as a whole: Sequences that were beta out-of-frame showed weaker excess twin sharing. Among monozygotic twins, out-of-frame TCR alpha sharing exceeded what models predicted. Within cord blood, abundant beta clonotypes carried fewer insertions, but memory repertoires showed no such trend.

Germline CDR1 MGHRA, CDR2 YSYEKL. The CDR3 is made up of 17 amino acids. V lost 0 bases and J 4 bases, leaving 16 bases between the germline ends. Unique molecular identifiers were in the cDNA, with template-switch universal primer binding. One entry per CDR3 protein results from TCRdb running MiXCR on the 5' RACE reads. Counted here are fewer than 250,000 distinct CDR3 sequences, 7% to 8.5% occurring once; the ten biggest clones make up around 5%. This clonotype occurred many times. What it recognizes is unknown. This same sample was also taken into another study, of yellow fever vaccine responses in identical twins.

This TCR was sampled from a woman aged 18-29 years in good health. This chain joins TRBV4-1 and TRBJ2-1; possible D gene TRBD2, 6 bases. The sample comprised CD8+ T cells sorted from blood. The CDR3: CASSQEGTPGGYNEQFF. DNA for the CDR3: TGCGCCAGCAGCCAAGAAGGGACTCCTGGGGGATACAATGAGCAGTTCTTC.